This T cell receptor beta chain was documented in a study of blood T cell repertoires in COVID-19 (dated by TCRdb to 2020 to 2021). Describing the broader study: Collaborator samples came from the United States, Italy and Spain and covered acute and convalescent phases of COVID-19. The prospective study material was composed of cDNA or gDNA derived from T cells, B-cell-depleted T cells, or PBMCs. The dataset comprised deeply sampled blood TCRbeta repertoires from subjects exposed to, actively infected with, or recovered from COVID-19. The repertoires were released in a freely available public database meant as a resource for research on the immune response to SARS-CoV-2. Samples were obtained from the ongoing ImmuneRACE study (first 160 participants) and from 1,254 subjects provided by 6 global collaborators. Sample metadata almost always included a de-identified subject ID, COVID-19 status, age in years and sex. HLA class I and class II types, where available, came from metadata supplied by the sample provider rather than from assay-based typing. Here is what the overall study found, with its caveats: The amount of clinical and demographic metadata varied by source and participant and was provided uncurated.

The V end loses 3 bases and the J end loses 4 bases, and a stretch of 7 bases separates them. The CDR3 has 12 amino acids, counting the end cysteine and phenylalanine. Here the CDR3 DNA is all that survives: 36 bases in frame from base 1. According to the germline V gene (reference sequence), CDR1 reads DFQATT and CDR2 reads SNEGSKA. The immunoSEQ Assay, a bias-controlled multiplex PCR, was used to amplify TCRbeta CDR3 regions from genomic DNA. In the paper's pipeline: Nucleated cell counts per sample were estimated from amplification of reference gene primers within the assay. Sequence reads were collapsed and filtered to measure the absolute abundance of every unique TCRbeta CDR3 rearrangement. Productive Simpson clonality was computed per sample as the square root of Simpson's diversity index over productive rearrangements. TCRdb's version of the immuneACCESS table is confined to in-frame rearrangements and falls short of the full clone set. An unresolved V gene accounts for under half of the shortfall where checked; the remainder is of unknown origin. Clone size and the V and J calls come from that table; the DNA yielded D and trimming. The sample table contains about 260,000 clones; only one count was recorded for about 90% of them. The ten largest clones take up around 3.5% of the sample.

A note on this clone: No antigen is known for it. Base-call qualities are not available, and no considerably larger clone is one nucleotide away.

The collaborating institutions used their own protocols to collect whole blood in K2EDTA tubes. For TCRbeta analysis, collaborators shipped samples in one of three forms: frozen whole blood, isolated PBMCs, or DNA extracted from either of those sample types. The sequence joins TRBV20-1 to TRBJ1-3; no confident D gene assignment can be made. The sequence was obtained from a woman aged 40 to 55 with acute or convalescent COVID-19. Sequencing was done on a sample of peripheral blood. Read as DNA, the sequence is TGCAGTGCTAGTTCCCCGGGAAACACCATATATTTT. Its protein product is CSASSPGNTIYF.